This TCR beta chain appears in the sequencing data of a study of early T cells in non-severe SARS-CoV-2 infection. Study summary: Chains from this unsorted whole-blood bulk RNA could not be paired. The study's findings and limits: VDJdb matching favored anti-spike CD8 responses, missing private and CD4 specificities.

The CDR3 extends over 11 amino acids. Germline CDR1 is GTSNPN and CDR2 is SVGIG (reference sequence). The V end lost 5 bases, the J end lost 5 bases, and 8 bases lay between the germline ends. Only a few counts were recorded for this clonotype. Its target is unknown. Tagging with unique molecular identifiers was applied to individual cDNA molecules. A single record per CDR3 protein comes from TCRdb applying MiXCR to the 5' RACE reads. The sample consists of 68,000 or so distinct CDR3 sequences, 12% of them appearing once. The sequenced material came from whole blood. This sequence originates from an adult who was a healthcare worker with PCR-confirmed SARS-CoV-2 infection or an uninfected control (not recorded which). The rearrangement uses TRBV30 and TRBJ2-3; D is ambiguous. In DNA, the CDR3 is TGTGCCTGGCGTCTAGGAGATACGCAGTATTTT. Residues: CAWRLGDTQYF.